Listed below are T cell receptor beta chains from one sample, sequenced in a study of cytomegalovirus exposure and HLA in healthy donors. Some clones are missing from TCRdb's copy, which holds only in-frame ones; the method was immunoSEQ multiplex PCR. The profile shows around 120,000 clones, 60% to 80% of them singletons. Specimen: PBMCs. Every receptor here comes from a woman aged 55-69 years in good health and CMV-seropositive. CDR3s include the opening cysteine and the closing phenylalanine or tryptophan. The D gene is left open where the match is weak. Only part of the rows carry a size: once, few, many, or a class if the clone is expanded.

NA | TRBJ1-5 | TRBV11-2 | once | 15 | CASSSTDGANQPQHF | TGTGCCAGCAGCTCCACCGACGGAGCCAATCAGCCCCAGCATTTT
NA | TRBJ1-6 | TRBV7-2 | NA | 15 | CASSLGGTNNSPLHF | TGTGCCAGCAGCTTAGGAGGGACAAATAATTCACCCCTCCACTTT
NA | TRBJ1-1 | TRBV6-1 | NA | 15 | CASSEQTAGRTEAFF | TGTGCCAGCAGTGAACAGACGGCAGGGAGGACTGAAGCTTTCTTT
TRBD1 | TRBJ2-7 | TRBV6-5 | NA | 14 | CASSSRDRNYEQYF | TGTGCCAGCAGTTCCCGGGACAGAAACTACGAGCAGTACTTC
TRBD2 | TRBJ2-2 | TRBV5-1 | NA | 16 | CASSFVAGYNTGELFF | TGCGCCAGCAGCTTTGTAGCGGGGTATAACACCGGGGAGCTGTTTTTT
TRBD1 | TRBJ1-6 | TRBV7-9 | NA | 12 | CSGQGEGSPLHF | TGTTCCGGACAGGGGGAGGGTTCACCCCTCCACTTT
TRBD2 | TRBJ2-5 | TRBV13 | once | 17 | CASSSPRVAGSQETQYF | TGTGCCAGCAGCTCCCCCCGTGTAGCGGGTAGTCAAGAGACCCAGTACTTC
TRBD1 | TRBJ1-6 | TRBV2 | NA | 14 | CASSGQGRISPLHF | TGTGCCAGCAGTGGACAGGGTCGGATTTCACCCCTCCACTTT
TRBD1 | TRBJ2-3 | TRBV29-1 | few | 13 | CSVSDRGPDTQYF | TGCAGCGTTAGTGACAGGGGCCCAGATACGCAGTATTTT
NA | TRBJ1-2 | TRBV2 | once | 14 | CASSEGTPTYGYTF | TGTGCCAGCAGTGAAGGGACTCCGACGTATGGCTACACCTTC
NA | TRBJ1-3 | TRBV9 | NA | 16 | CASTGDPRASGNTIYF | TGTGCCAGCACGGGAGATCCCCGTGCCTCTGGAAACACCATATATTTT
NA | TRBJ1-4 | TRBV6-5 | NA | 14 | CASNSAGPNEKLFF | TGTGCCAGCAATAGCGCGGGCCCTAATGAAAAACTGTTTTTT
NA | TRBJ1-1 | TRBV7-8 | NA | 14 | CASSLAAGSTEAFF | TGTGCCAGCAGCTTAGCGGCAGGGTCGACTGAAGCTTTCTTT
NA | TRBJ2-1 | TRBV11-3 | NA | 14 | CASSLDSSYNEQFF | TGTGCCAGCAGCTTAGACAGCTCCTACAATGAGCAGTTCTTC
TRBD1 | TRBJ1-2 | TRBV11-2 | NA | 18 | CASSLRTNRGGFNYGYTF | TGTGCCAGCAGTCTCCGAACGAACAGGGGTGGGTTTAACTATGGCTACACCTTC
TRBD1 | TRBJ1-1 | TRBV10-3 | NA | 14 | CAISSEGGGPVAFF | TGTGCCATCTCCTCCGAAGGGGGCGGCCCGGTAGCTTTCTTT
TRBD1 | TRBJ1-2 | TRBV10-2 | NA | 13 | CASSPDRVGGYTF | TGCGCCAGCAGCCCGGACAGGGTGGGTGGCTACACCTTC
TRBD1 | TRBJ1-3 | TRBV6-6 | NA | 15 | CASSTNGDRGNTIYF | TGTGCCAGCAGTACTAACGGGGACAGGGGAAACACCATATATTTT
TRBD2 | TRBJ2-3 | TRBV9 | few | 18 | CASSVSLLTSGRTDTQYF | TGTGCCAGCAGCGTATCCCTCTTGACTAGCGGTCGCACAGATACGCAGTATTTT
TRBD1 | TRBJ1-4 | TRBV5-1 | NA | 15 | CASSSGTGGGEKLFF | TGCGCCAGCAGCTCAGGGACAGGGGGCGGTGAAAAACTGTTTTTT